This T cell receptor (beta chain) emerged from a study of T-cell memory formation after mild COVID-19 (TCRdb year 2021). In terms of the full investigation: Most TCR sequence clusters were specific to one of the two donors. Two young, previously healthy adult volunteers made up the cohort, one male and one female. T-cell clones expanding and contracting after mild COVID-19 in a couple of donors were tracked by longitudinal TCRalpha and TCRbeta repertoire sequencing. Overall study outcomes, separate from this receptor: Clones that contracted from day 15 to 85 showed balanced CD4/CD8 phenotypes, whereas a second wave of clones that expanded from day 15 to 37 leaned towards CD4+. Some responding clones were found in pre-infection memory, which suggests that pre-existing cross-reactive memory T cells took part in the SARS-CoV-2 response. SARS-CoV-2 specificity was not confirmed for the second-wave clones peaking on day 37. Contracting CD4+ clones were located mainly in the CM and EM memory subsets, whereas CD8+ clones were found to be enriched in EMRA. Only two mild cases were covered by the study, and larger cohorts that include severe cases with pre-infection samples were considered necessary.

The germline V gene provides CDR1 SGDLS and CDR2 YYNGEE. Counted from cysteine to phenylalanine, this CDR3 has 16 amino acids. The retained sequence is limited to the CDR3, 48 bases, with the frame set at the first base. V is cut by 3 bases and J by 4 bases, and the space between the germline ends is 18 bases. TCRdb lists the instrument as Illumina NovaSeq 6000. TCRalpha and TCRbeta cDNA libraries were built by 5'RACE with constant-segment primers, adding sample barcodes and unique molecular identifiers. Trizol reagent was used to extract RNA from every sample. The libraries were amplified in two PCR steps, and the second step added a second sample barcode and Illumina TruSeq adapters. Libraries were sequenced on an Illumina NovaSeq with 2 x 150 bp paired-end reads. In the original analysis: The reads were demultiplexed and collapsed into UMI-guided consensus sequences using migec v1.2.7. Using mixcr v2.1.11, UMI consensuses were aligned to TRA and TRB V and J templates and then assembled into clonotypes. A clonotype was counted as expanded or contracted only if both edgeR and NoisET called the change significant, with noise models trained on biological replicates. edgeR calls used a false discovery rate-adjusted p below 0.01 and a log2 fold-change threshold of 1. As an exploratory analysis of dynamics, PCA with hierarchical clustering was applied to max-normalized trajectories of the 1000 most abundant clonotypes. Separately sequenced CD4+ and CD8+ repertoires were used to assign a CD4 or CD8 phenotype to each responding clone. Starting from the raw public reads, TCRdb applied fastp trimming at Q25, assembled clones with MiXCR and retained in-frame beta chains. Under each unique CDR3 protein, matching rows form one entry showing the most common genes and DNA. TCRdb, not the authors, supplied the V and J calls. The sample includes under 300,000 distinct CDR3 sequences, with more than 8% observed a single time. In total, the top ten clones hold 22% of the sample.

Ficoll-Paque density gradient centrifugation was used to isolate PBMCs. This clonotype was detected a few times. The antigen this receptor binds is unknown. No quality values exist for individual bases; no much larger clone is one base distant. In this chain, TRBV9 is recombined with TRBJ2-3, with the D gene not confidently named. The TCR originated in a man between 18 and 35 years old who had mild COVID-19 (a few samples of this study predate the infection). The sample titles of this study are shuffled in the database, so cell type and time point are left out; the donor was told from shared clones. The material sequenced was PBMCs or a T cell subset sorted from them (not recorded which). The CDR3: CASSASDGQGADTQYF. Here is the DNA: TGTGCCAGCAGCGCCTCGGACGGTCAAGGAGCAGATACGCAGTATTTT.